This T cell receptor (beta chain) derives from a study of cytomegalovirus exposure and HLA in healthy donors (dated by TCRdb to the late 2010s). General notes on the study: In an earlier analysis of approximately 640 of the donors, 250 to 350 Gb of sequence data and approximately 100 million unique TCR beta sequences from about 179 million T cells were reported. Because of strong linkage in the cohort, a few DR-DQ haplotypes were treated as single units for association and clustering. Rather than using new phenotypic data, the later analysis identified candidate immune exposures from TCR beta sequences and from how often those sequences occurred across donors. A later analysis re-analyzed previously published TCR beta repertoires from 666 donors and added high-resolution HLA genotyping to study TCR occurrence patterns. HLA typing included class I and class II loci at four-digit resolution. On average, around 200,000 unique TCR beta nucleotide sequences were sequenced per donor among a few hundred genotyped donors of the cohort, with around 19% of those sequences being non-productive. Typing coverage differed by locus: A, B, C, DRB1 and DQB1 were typed in roughly 629-630 donors, DQA1 in approximately 520, DPA1 in 600 to 610, and DPB1 in just under 480. Every repertoire in the discovery cohort had been generated on one and the same sequencing platform. An early release covering some 640 HLA-typed donors comprised approximately 290 gigabases of sequencing data and around 80 million unique TCR sequences. Of the roughly 390 genotyped donors, over 65% fell in the genetic ancestry cluster associated with self-reported Caucasian donors. In an earlier analysis of a few hundred of the donors, high-throughput TCR beta sequencing was used to judge whether each TCR beta V gene segment behaved as functional or pseudogenic. The study combined high-throughput TCR immunosequencing, statistical association of individual TCRs with disease status, and machine learning to predict cytomegalovirus infection status. Donor age, sex, ethnicity and CMV serostatus were collected together with the repertoire data. Using immunosequencing, the study profiled T cell repertoires from 666 subjects and related those repertoires to cytomegalovirus serostatus. Along with the approximately 670-subject first cohort, a separate validation cohort of over a hundred different subjects was used. A later genetic analysis took genome-wide SNP genotypes for 398 of the 666 donors and used that subset as a discovery cohort. The study was designed to test whether signatures of past pathogen exposure could be identified by cataloging public T cell receptors.

Library prep was done by the immunoSEQ multiplex PCR assay. For the multiplex PCR, a mixture combining 60 forward primers for TCR Vbeta segments and 13 reverse primers for TCR Jbeta segments was used. The CDR3 region of rearranged TCR beta genes was amplified from genomic DNA with a multiplex PCR assay. The amplified TCR beta libraries were sequenced on the Illumina HiSeq System as 87-base-pair reads. The study's processing was this. A later analysis tallied around 80 million unique TCR beta chains across the 700 or so repertoires, and approximately 11 million of those chains were shared by two or more donors. To remove PCR and sequencing errors, raw reads were error-corrected and collapsed into unique sequences using a nearest-neighbor algorithm that merged closely related sequences. Alignment of CDR3 sequences to IMGT reference sequences was used to assign V, D and J gene segments. For a sequence to be retained, a match of at least six nucleotides was required to both a V gene segment and a J gene segment. A rearrangement was called productive if the CDR3 had no stop codons and remained in frame with V and J, and every other rearrangement was called non-productive. Following IMGT convention, CDR3 was defined as the stretch from the second conserved V-encoded cysteine up to the conserved J-encoded phenylalanine. In an earlier analysis of more than 550 of the donors, sequences lacking an unambiguous match to a single V gene segment were excluded. An earlier analysis of 500 to 700 of the donors classified V segments as functional when productive rearrangements were above 56.7% and as segregating when the standard deviation between donors was above 5%. A statistical classification framework was built for diagnosing cytomegalovirus status from the catalog of TCR beta chain sequences. V and J gene assignment, in a later analysis, came from comparing TCR nucleotide sequences with IMGT/GENE-DB human TR gene sequences. A later analysis assigned CDR3 sequences and most-parsimonious VDJ recombination scenarios with the TCRdist pipeline. In a later analysis, each TCR beta chain was defined by its CDR3 amino acid sequence together with its V-gene family, and reads lacking a unique V-gene family were excluded. As a way to deal with suspected cross-contamination and a sequencing artifact, a later analysis dropped over 550 nucleotide sequences that were highly shared and had low generation probability. In a later analysis, a clonal expansion index for each public chain was calculated from normalized within-repertoire ranks of inferred template counts. In a later analysis, generation probabilities were computed with a VDJ recombination model fitted to out-of-frame rearrangements, and the resulting probabilities were checked against IGoR. Hypergeometric tests were used in a later analysis to score TCR-TCR, TCR-HLA and TCR-CMV co-occurrence, with a repertoire-size bias correction applied to the TCR pairs. False discovery rates were estimated in a later analysis by permuting HLA or CMV assignments 20 times. In a later analysis, co-occurring TCRs were grouped using DBSCAN, and TCRdist sequence similarity was added for clustering within HLA-allele-positive subsets. Co-occurrence clustering excluded repertoires with fewer than 30,000 or more than 120,000 public chains, plus five with anomalous nucleotide sharing. The clones in this table, taken by TCRdb from immuneACCESS, are in-frame only. Not every clone is retained; where verified, under half of the shortfall comes from an unresolved V gene, and the cause of the rest is unknown. For V, J and clone size, that table is used; D and trimming come from the DNA. The sample yields approximately 200,000 clones; around three quarters were counted once. The top ten clones comprise about 2.1% of the sample.

Note on this clone: What this receptor recognizes is not known. No much larger clone is present one base from it, and per-base qualities are unavailable.

In total, more than 500 healthy bone marrow donors made up the cohort. All cohort members were sampled while nominally healthy, although unrecorded immune exposures were likely present. The donor tested CMV seronegative, placing the donor among the 300 to 450 seronegative members of the cohort. Every donor gave a peripheral blood sample, and the peripheral blood mononuclear cells from that sample were used for TCR beta sequencing. Genomic DNA extraction from the blood cell samples was performed with the Qiagen DNeasy Blood Extraction Kit. Paper-wide results and their limitations: A further reported finding was that TCR beta sequences accurately predicted the HLA-A and HLA-B alleles for most subjects in the first cohort. In the study, 150 to 200 TCR beta chains were listed as associated with cytomegalovirus. About 17 rarely observed V segments, including chromosome 9 orphons, were excluded from the earlier analysis of a few hundred of the donors because counts were too low. In a later analysis, more than 15,000 TCR beta sequences were associated with specific HLA alleles at a false discovery rate of 0.05. According to a later analysis, parvovirus B19, influenza, CMV and Epstein-Barr virus appeared linked to several top co-occurrence clusters. While some public TCRs were present in many individuals, most TCR sequences turned up only very rarely across donors. According to a later analysis, TCR association rates differed among HLA loci, with DRB1 alleles showing the most associated TCRs and HLA-C alleles showing the fewest. Assigning TCR associations to individual alleles was difficult when HLA alleles, especially DR and DQ, strongly co-occurred. In a later genetic analysis, a missense DCLRE1C variant was associated with V-gene and J-gene trimming of TCR beta chains, and the association was replicated in an independent cohort. In both the original and validation cohorts, the classifier was reported to diagnose cytomegalovirus status with high specificity and sensitivity. Compared with equally common non-associated chains, HLA-associated TCR beta chains in a later analysis were more clonally expanded and had lower generation probabilities. An earlier analysis of approximately 530 of the donors showed that most TCR beta V segments appeared in productive rearrangements either about 87% or about 30% of the time, which broadly matched IMGT annotations. In this cohort, only TCR beta chains were sequenced, and detectable features were limited by the absence of alpha or paired-chain data. In vitro tests confirmed that a few of the cytomegalovirus-associated TCR beta chains recognize cytomegalovirus antigens. A later genetic analysis reported fewer N-insertions in productive TCRs among donors in an Asian-associated ancestry cluster than the approximately 670-donor mean. A later analysis found that most CMV-associated TCR beta chains appeared HLA-restricted, with HLA associations seemingly driven largely by CMV exposure. A group of highly shared sequence variants was considered likely to be a technical artifact of the sequencing pipeline. Because HLA typing was missing for some donors at each locus, association tests included only the typed subset. Linkage disequilibrium might explain the correlated functional status among segregating V segments, but an unknown experimental factor could not be ruled out. For the cohort, immune exposure information was limited to CMV serostatus. According to the authors, the approach could potentially be generalized to other disease states and immunological phenotypes. Roughly uniform sequencing depth across donors was assumed in presence/absence analyses, although this assumption may not hold.

Sequencing was done on a sample of PBMCs. The sequence came from a man aged 25-40 years in good health and CMV-seronegative.

The nucleotide sequence reads TGTGCCAGCAGCCCGGTGGAGGGCTCAGGAAAACTGTTTTTT. It encodes CASSPVEGSGKLFF. The sequence is built from TRBV9 and TRBJ1-4, with no confidently assigned D gene. Taken from cysteine to phenylalanine, the CDR3 has 14 residues. Just the 42-base CDR3 DNA is kept, in frame starting at base 1. V and J are truncated by 4 bases and 10 bases respectively, leaving an intervening sequence of 17 bases. Based on the germline V gene, the CDR1 and CDR2 sequences are SGDLS and YYNGEE.